The 2 T cell receptor beta chains reported below all come from one sample, sequenced in a study of blood T cell repertoires in COVID-19. Clones were read by immunoSEQ multiplex PCR, and TCRdb kept only the in-frame ones, dropping some. This table has 150,000 to 200,000 clones, about 77% appearing once. Specimen: peripheral blood. The receptors stem from a woman older than 75 with active or convalescent COVID-19.

The chain links TRBV7-2 to TRBJ2-3; 9 nucleotides match TRBD2. Losses at the gene ends were 2 bases for V and 5 bases for J; bases not matched to a gene: 8. There are 16 residues in the CDR3. Looked up from germline, CDR1 is SGHTA and CDR2 is FQGNSA. CDR3 loop: CASSLLRGGGRDTQYF. The DNA of the CDR3 is TGTGCCAGCAGCTTATTGCGGGGGGGCGGACGAGATACGCAGTATTTT.

The V and J genes are TRBV12-1 and TRBJ2-5; the table gives TRBD2 as D, unverified against the DNA. TRBV12-1 is a listed pseudogene. This CDR3 spans 15 amino acids. CDR3 sequence (DNA): TGTGCCAGCAGCCCCCCCTTACGGGGGGTTGAGACCCAGTACTTC. It encodes CASSPPLRGVETQYF.